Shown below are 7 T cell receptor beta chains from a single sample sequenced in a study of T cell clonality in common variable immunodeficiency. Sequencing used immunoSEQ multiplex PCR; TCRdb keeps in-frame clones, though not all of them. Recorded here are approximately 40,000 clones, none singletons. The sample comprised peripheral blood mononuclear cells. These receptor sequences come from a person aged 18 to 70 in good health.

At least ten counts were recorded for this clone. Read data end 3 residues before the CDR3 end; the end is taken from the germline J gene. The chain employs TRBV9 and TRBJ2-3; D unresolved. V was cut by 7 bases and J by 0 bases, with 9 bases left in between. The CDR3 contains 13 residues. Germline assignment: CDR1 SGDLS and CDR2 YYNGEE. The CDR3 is CASQSYSTDTQYF. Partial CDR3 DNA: TGTGCCAGCCAGAGTTATAGCACAGATACG.

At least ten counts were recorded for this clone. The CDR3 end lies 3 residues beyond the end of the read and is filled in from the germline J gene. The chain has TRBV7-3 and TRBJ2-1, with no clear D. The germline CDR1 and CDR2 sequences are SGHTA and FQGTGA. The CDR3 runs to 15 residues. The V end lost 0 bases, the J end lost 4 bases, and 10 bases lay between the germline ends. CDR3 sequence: CASSLTRARYNEQFF. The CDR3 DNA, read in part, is TGTGCCAGCAGCTTAACGCGTGCTAGATACAATGAG.

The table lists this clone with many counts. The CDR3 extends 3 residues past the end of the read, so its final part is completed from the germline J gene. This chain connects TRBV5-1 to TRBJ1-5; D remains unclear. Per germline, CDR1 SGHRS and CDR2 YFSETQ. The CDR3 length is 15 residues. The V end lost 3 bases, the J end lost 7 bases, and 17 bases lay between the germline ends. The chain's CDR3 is CASSSAPGRPQPQHF. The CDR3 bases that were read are TGCGCCAGCAGCTCAGCCCCGGGTCGTCCGCAGCCC.

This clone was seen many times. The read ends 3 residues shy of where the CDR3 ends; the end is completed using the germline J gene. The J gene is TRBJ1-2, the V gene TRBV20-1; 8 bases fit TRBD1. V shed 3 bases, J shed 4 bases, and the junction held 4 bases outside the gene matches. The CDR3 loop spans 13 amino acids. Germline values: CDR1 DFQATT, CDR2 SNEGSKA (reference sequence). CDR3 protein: CSARTQGGYGYTF. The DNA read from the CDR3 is TGCAGTGCTAGGACACAGGGGGGCTATGGC.

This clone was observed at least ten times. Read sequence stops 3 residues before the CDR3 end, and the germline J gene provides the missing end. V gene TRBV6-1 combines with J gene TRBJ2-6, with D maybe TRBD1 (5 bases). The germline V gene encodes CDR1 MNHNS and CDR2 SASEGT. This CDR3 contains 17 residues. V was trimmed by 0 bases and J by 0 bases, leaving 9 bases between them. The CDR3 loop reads CASSEAGASSGANVLTF. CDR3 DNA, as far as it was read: TGTGCCAGCAGTGAAGCAGGGGCGAGCTCTGGGGCCAACGTC.

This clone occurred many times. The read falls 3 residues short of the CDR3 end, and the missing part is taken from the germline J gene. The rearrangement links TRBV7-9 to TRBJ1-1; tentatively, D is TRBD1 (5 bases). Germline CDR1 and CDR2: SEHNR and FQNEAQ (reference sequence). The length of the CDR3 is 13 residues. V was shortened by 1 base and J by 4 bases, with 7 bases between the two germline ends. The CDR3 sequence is CASSLEGSTEAFF. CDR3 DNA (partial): TGTGCCAGCAGCTTAGAGGGGTCCACTGAA.

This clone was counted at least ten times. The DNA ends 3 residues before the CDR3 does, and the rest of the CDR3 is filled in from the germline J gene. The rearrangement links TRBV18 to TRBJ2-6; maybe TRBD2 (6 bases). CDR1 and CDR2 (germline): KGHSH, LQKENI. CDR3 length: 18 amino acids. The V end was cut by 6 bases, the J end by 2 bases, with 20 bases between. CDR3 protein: CASSRPGVARPGANVLTF. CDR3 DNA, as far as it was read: TGTGCCAGCTCTCGACCGGGGGTCGCGAGACCTGGGGCCAACGTC.